Following are 19 T cell receptor beta chains from one sample sequenced in a study of memory CD4+ T cells and cytomegalovirus serostatus (dated by TCRdb to the late 2010s). The method was the immunoSEQ multiplex PCR assay. As stored in TCRdb, this immuneACCESS dataset retains in-frame rearrangements with V and J assigned. A fraction of the clones does not appear; measured against another copy, unresolved V genes explain less than half of the discrepancy, and the remainder lacks a known reason. For this sample there are tens of thousands of clones; 76% appear just once. Roughly 6.5% of the sample goes to the ten largest clones. Single viable CD3+CD4+CD8-CD45RO+ cells were sorted as memory CD4+ T cells on a FACSAria II. Input material: memory CD4+ T cells from blood. Receptors originate from an adult in good health and CMV-seronegative.

This chain joins TRBV29-1 and TRBJ2-7; 9 nucleotides agree with TRBD2. V dropped 3 bases and J dropped 2; count of bases not matched to a gene: 5. The CDR3 has 14 amino acids. Germline V gene sequence: CDR1 SQVTM, CDR2 ANQGSEA. The CDR3 region has the DNA TGCAGCGTTGATCTAGCGGGACCTCCCTACGAGCAGTACTTC. This translates into CSVDLAGPPYEQYF.

This chain links TRBV7-9 with TRBJ1-3; TRBD1 aligns across 7 bases. Germline-derived CDR1 and CDR2 are SEHNR and FQNEAQ (reference sequence). There are 15 residues in the CDR3. V trimming: 6 bases; J trimming: 2 bases; junction bases outside the gene matches: 7. The CDR3 coding sequence is TGTGCCAGCAGGCACACAGGGGAGGCTGGAAACACCATATATTTT. Its protein product is CASRHTGEAGNTIYF.

The DNA of the CDR3 is TGTGCCAGCAGCGTAGCGAGTAGCAGCAATGAGCAGTTCTTC. Its translation is CASSVASSSNEQFF. J is TRBJ2-1 and V is TRBV9, with unresolved D. This CDR3 is built from 14 residues. V shed 0 bases and J shed 6 bases, with 10 bases lying between them. Germline CDR1 reads SGDLS; CDR2 reads YYNGEE.

The chain uses TRBV5-8 and TRBJ2-3, with 14 bases matching TRBD2. The ends lost 6 bases at V and 6 bases at J; junction bases unmatched: 9. The V gene's germline CDR1 is SGHTS and CDR2 YDEGEE. This CDR3 has 16 amino acids. CDR3 region: CASTTGLAGVYDTQYF. DNA for the CDR3: TGTGCCAGCACCACGGGACTAGCGGGAGTATACGATACGCAGTATTTT.

Of note for this clone: Different DNA sequences within this sample yield the same CDR3. V usage is TRBV4-3 and J usage is TRBJ1-5; D is unresolved. The CDR3 covers 16 residues. CDR1 and CDR2 from the germline V gene are LGHNA and YSLEER. Between the trimmed V and J ends, which lost 0 bases and 4 bases, there was a span of 13 bases. CDR3 residues: CASSQESGAANQPQHF. The DNA for the CDR3 is TGCGCCAGCAGCCAAGAATCTGGAGCTGCTAATCAGCCCCAGCATTTT.

This clone occurred a few times. V is TRBV25-1 and J is TRBJ2-7; 8 nucleotides match TRBD2. The junction had 12 bases not matched to a gene; V was cut back by 4 bases and J by 7 bases. From germline, CDR1 is MGHDK and CDR2 SYGVNS. This CDR3 comprises 15 residues. The CDR3 nucleotides read TGTGCCAGCAGTGCGGGTAGCGGGATGGGGGAAGAGCAGTACTTC. This encodes CASSAGSGMGEEQYF.

This clone was detected only once. This chain joins TRBV19 and TRBJ1-1; TRBD1 is a possible D gene (5 bases). In germline, CDR1 is LNHDA, CDR2 SQIVND (reference sequence). V lost 6 bases and J 6 bases, leaving 14 bases between the germline ends. This CDR3 contains 13 residues. The CDR3 bases are TGTGCCAGTAGGTCCGGGGGTATGGCTGAAGCTTTCTTT. It encodes CASRSGGMAEAFF.

This chain links TRBV7-9 with TRBJ2-1, with D perhaps TRBD2 (5 bases). Per germline, CDR1 SEHNR and CDR2 FQNEAQ (reference sequence). The CDR3 has 14 amino acids. V lost 5 bases, J lost 4 bases, and 12 bases lay in between. CDR3 DNA sequence: TGTGCCAGCAGCCCCCCAGAGGGTTACAATGAGCAGTTCTTC. Translated: CASSPPEGYNEQFF.

The V and J genes are TRBV5-4 and TRBJ2-1, with 14 nucleotides matching TRBD2. Germline loops: CDR1 SGHNT, CDR2 YYREEE (reference sequence). V trimming: 4 bases; J trimming: 2 bases; junction bases outside the gene matches: 5. The CDR3 is 17 amino acids. The CDR3 nucleotides are TGTGCCAGCAGCCAGGGACTAGCGGGAGCCACCTACAATGAGCAGTTCTTC. Residues: CASSQGLAGATYNEQFF.

The J gene is TRBJ2-3, the V gene TRBV14; D is uncertain. V dropped 1 base and J dropped 2 bases, with 13 bases sitting between them. CDR3 size: 16 residues. Germline CDR1 reads SGHDN; CDR2 reads FVKESK. This CDR3 is CASSQVLLSYTDTQYF. CDR3 sequence (DNA): TGTGCCAGCAGCCAAGTGCTCCTCAGCTACACAGATACGCAGTATTTT.

V and J are TRBV19 and TRBJ2-7; 9 bases match TRBD1. V shed 5 bases and J 5 bases; nucleotides not matched to a gene: 4. Per the germline V gene, CDR1 is LNHDA and CDR2 is SQIVND (reference sequence). The CDR3 totals 13 residues. CDR3 nucleotides: TGTGCCAGTAGTCGGGGACAGGGCAACGAGCAGTACTTC. Protein product: CASSRGQGNEQYF.

This rearrangement joins TRBV19 to TRBJ2-5; 9 nucleotides agree with TRBD2. The length of the CDR3 is 15 residues. In germline, CDR1 is LNHDA, CDR2 SQIVND (reference sequence). The J segment lost 1 base and the V segment lost 5 bases, leaving 5 bases of the junction unmatched. CDR3 coding DNA: TGTGCCAGTAGTCTCGGTAGCGGGGGCCAAGAGACCCAGTACTTC. Protein sequence: CASSLGSGGQETQYF.

The rearrangement uses TRBV5-4 and TRBJ2-1; D gene unclear. Germline-derived CDR1 and CDR2 are SGHNT and YYREEE (reference sequence). Deletions cut 2 bases from V and 8 bases from J, with 8 bases between. The length of the CDR3 is 12 residues. The CDR3 nucleotides are TGTGCCAGCAGCTTAAGGGTTGATGAGCAGTTCTTC. This translates into CASSLRVDEQFF.

With regard to this clone: Distinct nucleotide sequences in the sample also encode this CDR3. The V gene is TRBV10-1, the J gene TRBJ2-3, with 11 bases identical to TRBD2. CDR1 is WNHNN and CDR2 is SYGVQD in the germline V gene (reference sequence). The CDR3 is 16 amino acids. Trimming took 2 bases from V and 1 from J; bases not matched to a gene: 2. DNA of the CDR3: TGCGCCAGCAGTGAGCGACTAGCGGGGCGCACAGATACGCAGTATTTT. As protein: CASSERLAGRTDTQYF.

J is TRBJ2-7 and V is TRBV7-2, with 12 bases matching TRBD2. The CDR3 spans 15 residues. With V trimmed by 5 bases and J by 7 bases, 9 bases remained unmatched. The germline CDR1 and CDR2 sequences are SGHTA and FQGNSA. CDR3 region: CASSRLAGALMEQYF. The CDR3, as DNA: TGTGCCAGCAGCAGACTAGCGGGAGCGCTCATGGAGCAGTACTTC.

V gene TRBV10-3 combines with J gene TRBJ2-7, with D possibly being TRBD1 or TRBD2 (5 bases each). CDR3 length: 13 residues. Trimming cost V 8 bases and J 6 bases, with 17 bases left between them. Germline V gives CDR1 ENHRY, CDR2 SYGVKD. CDR3 loop: CAIAEGTPSEQYF. The CDR3 region has the DNA TGTGCCATCGCAGAGGGGACCCCATCCGAGCAGTACTTC.

The rearrangement joins TRBV11-2 to TRBJ1-1, with unresolved D. The CDR3 sequence is 13 residues long. Trimming took off 4 bases at V and 1 base at J, with 7 bases between the two ends. Per germline, CDR1 SGHAT and CDR2 FQNNGV. The CDR3 protein is CASSSARNTEAFF. The DNA for the CDR3 is TGTGCCAGCAGCTCAGCAAGGAACACTGAAGCTTTCTTT.

The rearrangement uses TRBV12-5 and TRBJ1-1, with TRBD1 as a possible D gene (5 bases). The germline V gene encodes CDR1 LGHNT and CDR2 FRNRAP. V lost 6 bases to trimming and J lost 11 bases, with 13 bases between them. The CDR3 is 11 amino acids. CDR3 DNA: TGTGCTAGTGGAACCGGGACGCAGGCTTTCTTT. Residues: CASGTGTQAFF.

This chain connects TRBV7-9 to TRBJ2-5, with 10 nucleotides matching TRBD2. The germline V gene has CDR1 SEHNR and CDR2 FQNEAQ (reference sequence). Trimming cost V 5 bases and J 4 bases; bases outside gene matches: 7. The CDR3 length is 15 residues. The CDR3 nucleotides read TGTGCCAGCAGCCCAGGGACTAGCGCTACAGAGACCCAGTACTTC. It yields the protein CASSPGTSATETQYF.